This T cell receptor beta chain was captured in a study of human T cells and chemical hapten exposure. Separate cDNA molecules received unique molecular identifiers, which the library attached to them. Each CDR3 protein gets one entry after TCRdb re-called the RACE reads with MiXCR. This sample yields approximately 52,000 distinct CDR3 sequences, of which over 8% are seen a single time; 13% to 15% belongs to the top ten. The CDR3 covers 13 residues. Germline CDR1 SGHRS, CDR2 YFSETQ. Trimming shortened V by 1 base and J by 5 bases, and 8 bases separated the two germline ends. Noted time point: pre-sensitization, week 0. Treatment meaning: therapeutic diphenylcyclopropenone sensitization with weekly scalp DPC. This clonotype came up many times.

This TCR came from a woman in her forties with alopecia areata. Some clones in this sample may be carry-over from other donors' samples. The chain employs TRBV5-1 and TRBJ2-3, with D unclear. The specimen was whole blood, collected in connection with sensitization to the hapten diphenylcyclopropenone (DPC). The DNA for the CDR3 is TGCGCCAGCAGCTTGAGAGACCAAGATACGCAGTATTTT. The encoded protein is CASSLRDQDTQYF.